This entry lists 19 T cell receptor beta chains sequenced from one sample in a study of T cell repertoires in cytomegalovirus infection (dated by TCRdb to the late 2010s). This sample was sequenced with an Illumina HiSeq 1500. The public sequencing data were trimmed at Q25 with fastp and processed into clonotypes with MiXCR by TCRdb, which kept only in-frame beta chains. A single entry per CDR3 protein holds the most common genes and DNA from its merged rows. In all, the sample holds some 700,000 distinct CDR3 sequences, and roughly a third of those were seen once. Roughly 2.8% of the sample rests with the top ten. Source material: PBMCs. These receptors all stem from a human donor in good health (CMV status not recorded). Some clones in this sample may be carry-over from other donors' samples.

The rearrangement uses TRBV19 and TRBJ2-5, with TRBD2 identical over 7 bases. V lost 1 base to trimming and J lost 1 base; unmatched junction nucleotides: 6. The CDR3 is made up of 16 amino acids. CDR1 is LNHDA, CDR2 SQIVND, per germline (reference sequence). The CDR3 DNA reads TGTGCCAGTAGTATAGTCAGTGCTAGCGGCCAAGAGACCCAGTACTTC. Its translation: CASSIVSASGQETQYF.

The genes are TRBV20-1 and TRBJ2-1; TRBD1 is a possible D gene (5 bases). There are 15 residues in the CDR3. The V end was cut by 3 bases, the J end by 4 bases, with 16 bases between. The germline V gene has CDR1 DFQATT and CDR2 SNEGSKA (reference sequence). The CDR3 spells CSASRARAQYNEQFF. The CDR3 region has the DNA TGCAGTGCTAGTAGAGCCAGGGCACAGTACAATGAGCAGTTCTTC.

Note on this clonotype: The missing conserved phenylalanine or tryptophan at the end of this CDR3 makes a read error likely. The DNA is left out, because the CDR3 cannot be placed on it with certainty; the CDR3 is given as TCRdb lists it. This rearrangement joins TRBV2 to TRBJ1-5. Termini included, the CDR3 measures 15 amino acids. Per the germline V gene, CDR1 is SNHLY and CDR2 is FYNNEI. CDR3: CASSTGRAGNQPQNL.

The rearrangement links TRBV20-1 to TRBJ2-1; the D is unclear. CDR1 is DFQATT, CDR2 SNEGSKA, per germline (reference sequence). V lost 0 bases and J lost 0, with 6 bases in between. This CDR3 contains 14 residues. CDR3 nucleotide sequence: TGCAGTGCTAGAGAGGTGACCTCCTACAATGAGCAGTTCTTC. This encodes CSAREVTSYNEQFF.

The chain carries TRBV6-6 and TRBJ1-3; no clear D gene. The CDR3 spans 13 residues. Trimming cost V 7 bases and J 3 bases, with 10 bases left between them. Per the germline V gene, CDR1 is MNHNY and CDR2 is SVGAGI (reference sequence). Here the CDR3 reads CASTREVGNTIYF. The CDR3 DNA is TGTGCCAGCACGCGGGAAGTTGGAAACACCATATATTTT.

The gene calls are TRBV7-6 and TRBJ2-3, with 10 positions matching TRBD1. The CDR3 covers 16 residues. V was pared by 5 bases and J by 3 bases, with 8 bases of the junction left unmatched. Germline CDR1 reads SGHVS; CDR2 reads FNYEAQ. CDR3 sequence (DNA): TGTGCCAGCAGCAAGGAGACAGGGGGCGGAACAGATACGCAGTATTTT. This gives the protein CASSKETGGGTDTQYF.

This clonotype has a count of ten or more. This rearrangement joins TRBV7-9 to TRBJ2-2, with 8 bases lining up with TRBD2. V shed 3 bases and J 2 bases; nucleotides not matched to a gene: 2. Per germline, CDR1 SEHNR and CDR2 FQNEAQ (reference sequence). The CDR3 is 15 residues long. The CDR3 DNA is TGTGCCAGCAGCTTGGCGGGAGGCAACACCGGGGAGCTGTTTTTT. It encodes CASSLAGGNTGELFF.

The chain has TRBV12-3 or TRBV12-4 and TRBJ1-2, with TRBD1 as a possible D gene (5 bases). This CDR3 has 13 amino acids. V lost 7 bases, J lost 7 bases, and 16 bases lay in between. The CDR3 DNA reads TGTGCCAGCACCTCTTTGGCGGGGGGTGGCTACACCTTC. Its translation is CASTSLAGGGYTF.

This clonotype was seen a handful of times. The chain recombines TRBV6-1 with TRBJ1-1, with a weak D call TRBD1 (6 bases). V gave up 6 bases and J gave up 1 base, with 12 bases separating them. Per the germline V gene, CDR1 is MNHNS and CDR2 is SASEGT. This CDR3 region has 14 residues. The CDR3 is CASRRTETNTEAFF. CDR3 coding DNA: TGTGCCAGCAGGCGGACAGAAACGAACACTGAAGCTTTCTTT.

This clonotype has only a few counts. The rearrangement links TRBV28 to TRBJ2-7; 8 nucleotides match TRBD1. This CDR3 comprises 15 residues. J was trimmed by 6 bases and V by 5 bases; bases with no gene match: 12. Germline V gene data show CDR1 as MDHEN and CDR2 as SYDVKM. The CDR3: CASSHRGEKKGEQYF. The CDR3 coding sequence is TGTGCCAGCAGTCACAGGGGGGAAAAGAAGGGCGAGCAGTACTTC. Full variable domain (missing parts from reference TRBV28 and TRBJ2-7): DVKVTQSSRYLVKRTGEKVFLECVQDMDHENMFWYRQDPGLGLRLIYFSYDVKMKEKGDIPEGYSVSREKKERFSLILESASTNQTSMYLCASSHRGEKKGEQYFGPGTRLTVT.

The chain uses TRBV9 and TRBJ2-7; D call uncertain. Per germline, CDR1 SGDLS and CDR2 YYNGEE. The V gene lost 3 bases and the J gene lost 6 bases, with 10 bases spanning the gap. The length of the CDR3 is 12 residues. CDR3 DNA sequence: TGTGCCAGCAGCGCCGGCGATCTCGAGCAGTACTTC. Amino acid sequence: CASSAGDLEQYF.

The V and J genes are TRBV28 and TRBJ1-1; 9 bases line up with TRBD1. With 5 bases clipped from V and 11 bases from J, the junction kept 6 bases outside the gene matches. From germline, CDR1 is MDHEN and CDR2 SYDVKM. CDR3 size: 12 residues. CDR3 coding DNA: TGTGCCAGCAGTCCGGACAGGGGCCAGGCTTTCTTT. It is translated as CASSPDRGQAFF. Combining the CDR3 with reference TRBV28 and TRBJ1-1 gives the whole variable domain DVKVTQSSRYLVKRTGEKVFLECVQDMDHENMFWYRQDPGLGLRLIYFSYDVKMKEKGDIPEGYSVSREKKERFSLILESASTNQTSMYLCASSPDRGQAFFGQGTRLTVV.

On this clonotype: This clone may be a read error of a much larger clone one base away. Lacking the conserved final phenylalanine or tryptophan, this CDR3 likely reflects a read error. The genes are TRBV7-8 and TRBJ1-4; 8 positions match TRBD1. With V trimmed by 8 bases and J by 8 bases, 4 bases remained unmatched. Germline lookup yields CDR1 SGHVS and CDR2 FQNEAQ. The CDR3 runs to 12 residues. As DNA, the CDR3 is TGTGCCAGCGGACAGGGAGGAGAAAAACTGTTTTGT. Protein: CASGQGGEKLFC.

Of note for this clonotype: Sequence at one end of the junction differs from germline and may be a read error. V and J are TRBV12-3 or TRBV12-4 and TRBJ1-5; D call uncertain. This CDR3 is 14 amino acids long. CDR3 sequence: CASSSAISNQPQQF. CDR3 bases: TGTGCCAGCAGCTCGGCGATTAGCAATCAGCCCCAGCAGTTT.

This clonotype was seen only a few times. The chain couples TRBV20-1 to TRBJ2-7, with TRBD1 matching over 7 bases. This CDR3 comprises 13 residues. V dropped 1 base and J dropped 5; count of bases not matched to a gene: 5. From germline, CDR1 is DFQATT and CDR2 SNEGSKA (reference sequence). The CDR3 region is CSARGQGGDEQYF. CDR3 coding DNA: TGCAGTGCTAGAGGACAGGGTGGAGACGAGCAGTACTTC.

The rearrangement uses TRBV20-1 and TRBJ2-7; 8 nucleotides agree with TRBD2. The V and J ends lost 5 bases and 0 bases, in that order; junction bases with no gene match: 12. CDR3 length equals 16 residues. The V gene's germline CDR1 is DFQATT and CDR2 SNEGSKA (reference sequence). This chain's CDR3 is CSAGSGAPRSSYEQYF. The CDR3 nucleotides are TGCAGTGCTGGTAGCGGGGCCCCGAGGAGCTCCTACGAGCAGTACTTC.

Concerning this clonotype itself: One end of the junction does not line up with germline, which may come from a read error. The rearrangement links TRBV10-3 to TRBJ1-3; D perhaps matches TRBD1 (5 bases). This CDR3 has 16 amino acids. From germline, CDR1 is ENHRY and CDR2 SYGVKD. The CDR3 is CAISALRGDSVNTIYF. The CDR3 nucleotides are TGTGCCATCAGTGCGTTGAGGGGCGATTCTGTAAACACCATATATTTT.

This clonotype was picked up one time. This chain uses TRBV6-6 with TRBJ2-3; TRBD2 agrees at 15 bases. The J segment lost 1 base and the V segment lost 9 bases, leaving 8 bases of the junction unmatched. The germline gives CDR1 MNHNY, CDR2 SVGAGI (reference sequence). The CDR3 totals 17 residues. The CDR3 loop is CASSEGTSGRRTDTQYF. The CDR3 bases are TGTGCCAGTTCGGAGGGGACTAGCGGGAGGCGCACAGATACGCAGTATTTT.

The gene calls are TRBV2 and TRBJ1-3; 7 bases match TRBD1. CDR3 length equals 18 residues. The V gene's germline CDR1 is SNHLY and CDR2 FYNNEI. V lost 7 bases to trimming and J lost 1 base; unmatched junction nucleotides: 16. CDR3 sequence (DNA): TGTGCCAGCATCACGGGGTCGAAAGGGGGCCGTTCTGGAAACACCATATATTTT. It yields the protein CASITGSKGGRSGNTIYF. The full variable domain, completed using reference TRBV2 and TRBJ1-3, is EPEVTQTPSHQVTQMGQEVILRCVPISNHLYFYWYRQILGQKVEFLVSFYNNEISEKSEIFDDQFSVERPDGSNFTLKIRSTKLEDSAMYFCASITGSKGGRSGNTIYFGEGSWLTVV.